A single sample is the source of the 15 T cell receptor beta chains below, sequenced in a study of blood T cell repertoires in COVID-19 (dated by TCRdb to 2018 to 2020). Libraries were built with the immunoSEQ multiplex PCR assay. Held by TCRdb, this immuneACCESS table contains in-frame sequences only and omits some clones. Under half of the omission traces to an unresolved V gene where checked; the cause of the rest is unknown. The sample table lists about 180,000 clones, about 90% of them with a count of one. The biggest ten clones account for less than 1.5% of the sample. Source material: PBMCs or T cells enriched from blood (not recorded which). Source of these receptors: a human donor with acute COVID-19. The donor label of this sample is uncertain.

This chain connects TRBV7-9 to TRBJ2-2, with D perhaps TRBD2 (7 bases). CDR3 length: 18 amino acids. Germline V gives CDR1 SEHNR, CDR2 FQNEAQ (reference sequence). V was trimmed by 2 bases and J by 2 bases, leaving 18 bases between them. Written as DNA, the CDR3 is TGTGCCAGCAGCTTACCCCCCTACGGGGGGCGCAACACCGGGGAGCTGTTTTTT. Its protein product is CASSLPPYGGRNTGELFF. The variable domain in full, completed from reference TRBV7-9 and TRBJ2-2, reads DTGVSQNPRHKITKRGQNVTFRCDPISEHNRLYWYRQTLGQGPEFLTYFQNEAQLEKSRLLSDRFSAERPKGSFSTLEIQRTEQGDSAMYLCASSLPPYGGRNTGELFFGEGSRLTVL.

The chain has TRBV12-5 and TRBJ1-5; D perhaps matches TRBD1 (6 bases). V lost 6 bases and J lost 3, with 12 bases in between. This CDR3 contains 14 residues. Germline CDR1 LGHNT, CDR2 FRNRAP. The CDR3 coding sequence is TGTGCTAGTGGCAAAACAGGGTACAATCAGCCCCAGCATTTT. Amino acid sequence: CASGKTGYNQPQHF. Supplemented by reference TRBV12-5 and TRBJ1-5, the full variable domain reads DARVTQTPRHKVTEMGQEVTMRCQPILGHNTVFWYRQTMMQGLELLAYFRNRAPLDDSGMPKDRFSAEMPDATLATLKIQPSEPRDSAVYFCASGKTGYNQPQHFGDGTRLSIL.

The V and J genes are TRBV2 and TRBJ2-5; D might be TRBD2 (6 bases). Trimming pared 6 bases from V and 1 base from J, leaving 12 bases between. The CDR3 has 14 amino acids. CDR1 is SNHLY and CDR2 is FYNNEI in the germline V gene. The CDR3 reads CASRASDFQETQYF. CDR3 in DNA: TGTGCCAGCAGGGCTAGCGATTTCCAAGAGACCCAGTACTTC.

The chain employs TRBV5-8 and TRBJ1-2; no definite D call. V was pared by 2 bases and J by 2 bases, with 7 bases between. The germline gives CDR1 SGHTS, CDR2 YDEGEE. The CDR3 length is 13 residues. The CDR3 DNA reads TGTGCCAGCAGCTTCGGGAGCAACTATGGCTACACCTTC. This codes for CASSFGSNYGYTF. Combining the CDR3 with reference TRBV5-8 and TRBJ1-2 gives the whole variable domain EAGVTQSPTHLIKTRGQQATLRCSPISGHTSVYWYQQALGLGLQFLLWYDEGEERNRGNFPPRFSGRQFPNYSSELNVNALELEDSALYLCASSFGSNYGYTFGSGTRLTVV.

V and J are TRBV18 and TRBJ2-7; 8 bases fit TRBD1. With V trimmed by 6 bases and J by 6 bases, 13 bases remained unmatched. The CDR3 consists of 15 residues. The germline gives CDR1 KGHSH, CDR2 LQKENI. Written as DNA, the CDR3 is TGTGCCAGCTCCCAAGGGGTCAGGGGGCTTCGCGAGCAGTACTTC. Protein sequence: CASSQGVRGLREQYF.

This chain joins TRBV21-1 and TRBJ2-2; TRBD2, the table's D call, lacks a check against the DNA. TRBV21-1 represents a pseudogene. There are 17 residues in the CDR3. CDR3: CASSRAGPPILTGELFF. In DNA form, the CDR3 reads TGTGCCAGCAGCAGGGCGGGACCGCCCATCCTCACCGGGGAGCTGTTTTTT.

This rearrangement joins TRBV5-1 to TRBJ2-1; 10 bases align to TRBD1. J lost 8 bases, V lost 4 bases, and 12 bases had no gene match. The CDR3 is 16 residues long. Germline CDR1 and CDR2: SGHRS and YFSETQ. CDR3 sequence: CASSLGDRGDFDEQFF. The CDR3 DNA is TGCGCCAGCAGCCTGGGGGACAGGGGAGACTTTGATGAGCAGTTCTTC.

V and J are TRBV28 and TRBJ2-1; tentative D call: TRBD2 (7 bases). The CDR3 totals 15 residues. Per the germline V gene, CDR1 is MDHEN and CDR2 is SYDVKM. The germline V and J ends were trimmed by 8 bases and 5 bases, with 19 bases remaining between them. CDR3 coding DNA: TGTGCCAGCCAGGGAGGGCAGGGGTTGCACAATGAGCAGTTCTTC. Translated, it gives CASQGGQGLHNEQFF. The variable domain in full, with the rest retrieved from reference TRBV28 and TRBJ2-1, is DVKVTQSSRYLVKRTGEKVFLECVQDMDHENMFWYRQDPGLGLRLIYFSYDVKMKEKGDIPEGYSVSREKKERFSLILESASTNQTSMYLCASQGGQGLHNEQFFGPGTRLTVL.

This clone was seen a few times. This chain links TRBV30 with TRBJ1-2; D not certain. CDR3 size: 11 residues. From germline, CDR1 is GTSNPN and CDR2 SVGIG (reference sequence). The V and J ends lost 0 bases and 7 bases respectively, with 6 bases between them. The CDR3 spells CAWSVSGGYTF. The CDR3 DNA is TGTGCCTGGAGTGTATCCGGTGGCTACACCTTC.

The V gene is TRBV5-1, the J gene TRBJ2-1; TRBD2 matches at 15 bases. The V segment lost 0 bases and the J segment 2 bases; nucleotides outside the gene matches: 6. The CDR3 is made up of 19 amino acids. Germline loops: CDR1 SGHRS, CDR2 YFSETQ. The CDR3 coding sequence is TGCGCCAGCAGCTTGGCGGGACTAGCGGGGGGCCCCGCCTACAATGAGCAGTTCTTC. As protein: CASSLAGLAGGPAYNEQFF.

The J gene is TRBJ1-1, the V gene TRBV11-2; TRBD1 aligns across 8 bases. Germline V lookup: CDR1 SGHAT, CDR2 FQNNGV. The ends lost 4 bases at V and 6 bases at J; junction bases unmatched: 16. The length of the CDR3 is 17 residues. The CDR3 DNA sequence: TGTGCCAGCAGCTCCCTGGGGACAGGAACCAAGGGTGCTGAAGCTTTCTTT. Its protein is CASSSLGTGTKGAEAFF. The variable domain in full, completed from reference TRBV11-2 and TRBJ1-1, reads EAGVAQSPRYKIIEKRQSVAFWCNPISGHATLYWYQQILGQGPKLLIQFQNNGVVDDSQLPKDRFSAERLKGVDSTLKIQPAKLEDSAVYLCASSSLGTGTKGAEAFFGQGTRLTVV.

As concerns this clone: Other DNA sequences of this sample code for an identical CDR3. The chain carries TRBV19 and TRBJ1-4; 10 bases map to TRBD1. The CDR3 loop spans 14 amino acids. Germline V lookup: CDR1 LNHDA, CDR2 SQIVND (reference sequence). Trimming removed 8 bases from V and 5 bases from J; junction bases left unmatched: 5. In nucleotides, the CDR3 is TGTGCCAGTTCACCGGGACAGGGGAATGAAAAACTGTTTTTT. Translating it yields CASSPGQGNEKLFF.

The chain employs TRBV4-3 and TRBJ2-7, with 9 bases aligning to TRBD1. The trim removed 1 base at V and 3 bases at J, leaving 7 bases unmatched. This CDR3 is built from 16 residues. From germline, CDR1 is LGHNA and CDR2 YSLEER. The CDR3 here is CASSQGARTGDYEQYF. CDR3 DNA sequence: TGCGCCAGCAGCCAAGGGGCCCGGACAGGGGACTACGAGCAGTACTTC.

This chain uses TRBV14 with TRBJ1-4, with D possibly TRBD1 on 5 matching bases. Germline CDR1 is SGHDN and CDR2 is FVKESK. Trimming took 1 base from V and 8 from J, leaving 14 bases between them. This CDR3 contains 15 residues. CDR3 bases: TGTGCCAGCAGCCAAGGGTGGGGGGATGGAGAAAAACTGTTTTTT. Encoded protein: CASSQGWGDGEKLFF.

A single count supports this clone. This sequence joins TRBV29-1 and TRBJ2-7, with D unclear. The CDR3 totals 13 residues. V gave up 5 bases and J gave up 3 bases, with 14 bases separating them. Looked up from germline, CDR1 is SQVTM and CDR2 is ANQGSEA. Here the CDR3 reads CSVLGGQFYEQYF. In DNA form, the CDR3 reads TGCAGCGTTCTGGGTGGGCAGTTCTACGAGCAGTACTTC.